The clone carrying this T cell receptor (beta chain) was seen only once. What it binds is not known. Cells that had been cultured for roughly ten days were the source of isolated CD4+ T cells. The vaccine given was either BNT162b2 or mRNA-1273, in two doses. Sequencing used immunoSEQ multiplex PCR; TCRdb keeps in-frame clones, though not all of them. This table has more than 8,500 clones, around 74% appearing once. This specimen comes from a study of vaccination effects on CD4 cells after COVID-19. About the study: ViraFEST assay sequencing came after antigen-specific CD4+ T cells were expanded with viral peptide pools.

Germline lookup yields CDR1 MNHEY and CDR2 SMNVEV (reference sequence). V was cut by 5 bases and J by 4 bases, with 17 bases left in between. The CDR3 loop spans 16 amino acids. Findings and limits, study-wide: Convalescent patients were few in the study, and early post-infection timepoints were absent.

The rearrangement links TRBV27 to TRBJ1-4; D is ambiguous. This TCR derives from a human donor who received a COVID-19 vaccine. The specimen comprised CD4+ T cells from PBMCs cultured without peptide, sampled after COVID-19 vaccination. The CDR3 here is CASSPSPGHDNEKLFF. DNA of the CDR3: TGTGCCAGCAGTCCCTCCCCCGGGCACGATAATGAAAAACTGTTTTTT. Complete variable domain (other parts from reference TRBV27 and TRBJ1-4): EAQVTQNPRYLITVTGKKLTVTCSQNMNHEYMSWYRQDPGLGLRQIYYSMNVEVTDKGDVPEGYKVSRKEKRNFPLILESPSPNQTSLYFCASSPSPGHDNEKLFFGSGTQLSVL.